The 15 T cell receptor beta chains listed next were all sequenced from one sample in a study of monozygotic twins with inflammatory bowel disease. TCRdb re-called the 5' RACE reads; one entry per CDR3 protein, DNA not given. This table holds roughly 200,000 distinct CDR3 sequences. Material for sequencing was blood. The receptors were gathered from a human donor with ulcerative colitis or Crohn's disease, or a healthy co-twin of an affected twin (not recorded which).

The genes are TRBV20-1 and TRBJ2-7; the D gene TCRdb calls, TRBD1, cannot be checked with no DNA. This CDR3 spans 15 amino acids. From germline, CDR1 is DFQATT and CDR2 SNEGSKA (reference sequence). The CDR3 loop is CSAEQNRGLSYEQYF.

V gene TRBV12-3 or TRBV12-4 combines with J gene TRBJ2-5. The CDR3 is 13 residues long. The CDR3 sequence is CASSLYLGETQYF.

This chain links TRBV12-3 or TRBV12-4 with TRBJ2-1; TCRdb gives TRBD2 as the D gene, but with no DNA this cannot be confirmed. This CDR3 has 16 residues. The CDR3 sequence: CASSSQRGASYNEQFF.

V and J are TRBV6-1 and TRBJ1-2. The CDR3 totals 13 residues. Germline V gene lookup returns CDR1 MNHNS and CDR2 SASEGT. The CDR3 sequence: CASRVDGTYGYTF.

The chain recombines TRBV3-1 with TRBJ1-5; TCRdb's assignment of TRBD1 cannot be checked, as there is no DNA. The V gene's germline CDR1 is LGHDT and CDR2 YNNKEL (reference sequence). CDR3 length equals 16 residues. The CDR3 sequence: CASSQATGTGGQPQHF.

J is TRBJ2-3 and V is TRBV11-3; no DNA is available, so the TRBD1 call from TCRdb remains unchecked. This CDR3 comprises 17 residues. Germline CDR1 is SGHNT and CDR2 is YENEEA. CDR3 amino acids: CASSLDPGGGTGSTQYF.

The chain joins TRBV20-1 to TRBJ1-4; the D call from TCRdb, TRBD1, cannot be confirmed without DNA. The CDR3 totals 15 residues. CDR1 DFQATT and CDR2 SNEGSKA come from the germline V gene (reference sequence). The CDR3 reads CSAKRQGRYNEKLFF.

The rearrangement joins TRBV12-3 or TRBV12-4 to TRBJ1-1; TCRdb reports TRBD1, a call that lacks DNA to check it against. The CDR3 runs to 17 residues. The CDR3 sequence: CASSLARATGRDTEAFF.

CDR3 sequence: CASSDITGGSDGYTF. This chain links TRBV7-8 with TRBJ1-2. The CDR3 has 15 residues. Germline assignment: CDR1 SGHVS and CDR2 FQNEAQ.

CDR3 protein: CASSSSLSVNVDEQYF. The chain couples TRBV7-9 to TRBJ2-7. The CDR3 length is 16 residues. Germline CDR1 is SEHNR and CDR2 is FQNEAQ (reference sequence).

The chain employs TRBV2 and TRBJ1-1; the TCRdb D gene call, TRBD1, has no DNA to confirm it. Germline values: CDR1 SNHLY, CDR2 FYNNEI. The CDR3 runs 12 residues. CDR3 region: CASSPQGVAAFF.

The chain links TRBV11-1 to TRBJ2-3; checking the TCRdb D call of TRBD2 is not possible without DNA. Germline V CDR1 and CDR2: SGHAT, FQDESV (reference sequence). This CDR3 contains 18 residues. The CDR3 is CASSLTYLADGSTDTQYF.

The chain couples TRBV9 to TRBJ1-2; no DNA is available, so the TRBD1 call from TCRdb remains unchecked. Germline V gives CDR1 SGDLS, CDR2 YYNGEE. CDR3 length: 18 residues. The CDR3 region is CASSARTPKTQGAYGYTF. The full variable domain, in which reference TRBV9 and TRBJ1-2 provide the parts outside the CDR3, is DSGVTQTPKHLITATGQRVTLRCSPRSGDLSVYWYQQSLDQGLQFLIQYYNGEERAKGNILERFSAQQFPDLHSELNLSSLELGDSALYFCASSARTPKTQGAYGYTFGSGTRLTVV.

The chain combines TRBV20-1 with TRBJ1-5. The germline CDR1 and CDR2 sequences are DFQATT and SNEGSKA (reference sequence). The CDR3 consists of 12 residues. The CDR3 sequence is CSASRAGQPQHF.

This chain connects TRBV12-3 or TRBV12-4 to TRBJ2-1. The CDR3 runs 12 residues. The CDR3 spells CASSSDGDEQFF.